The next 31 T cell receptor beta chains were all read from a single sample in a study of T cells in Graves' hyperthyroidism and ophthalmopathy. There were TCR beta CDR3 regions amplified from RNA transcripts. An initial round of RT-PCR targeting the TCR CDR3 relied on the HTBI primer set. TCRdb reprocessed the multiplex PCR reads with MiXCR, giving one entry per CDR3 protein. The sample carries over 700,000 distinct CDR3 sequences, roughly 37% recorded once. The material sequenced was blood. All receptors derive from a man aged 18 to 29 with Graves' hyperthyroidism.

The CDR3 region has the DNA TGTGCCAGCAGTCCTACATCTAGCAATCAGCCCCAGCATTTT. Translation gives CASSPTSSNQPQHF. The V call is TRBV6-5, the J call TRBJ1-5; D ambiguous. V was shortened by 5 bases and J by 0 bases, with 8 bases between the two germline ends. The CDR3 spans 14 residues. Germline CDR1 is MNHEY and CDR2 is SVGAGI.

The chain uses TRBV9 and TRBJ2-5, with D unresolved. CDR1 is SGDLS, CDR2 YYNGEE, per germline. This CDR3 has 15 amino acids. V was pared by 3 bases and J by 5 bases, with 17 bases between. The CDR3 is CASSAPPPRSETQYF. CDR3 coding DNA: TGTGCCAGCAGCGCCCCCCCCCCAAGGAGCGAGACCCAGTACTTC. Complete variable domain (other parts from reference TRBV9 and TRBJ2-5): DSGVTQTPKHLITATGQRVTLRCSPRSGDLSVYWYQQSLDQGLQFLIQYYNGEERAKGNILERFSAQQFPDLHSELNLSSLELGDSALYFCASSAPPPRSETQYFGPGTRLLVL.

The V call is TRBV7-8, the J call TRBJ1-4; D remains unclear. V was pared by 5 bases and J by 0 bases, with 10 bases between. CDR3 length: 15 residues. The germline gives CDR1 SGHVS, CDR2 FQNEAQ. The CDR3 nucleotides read TGTGCCAGCAGCCCGCATCTTGCAACTAATGAAAAACTGTTTTTT. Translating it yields CASSPHLATNEKLFF.

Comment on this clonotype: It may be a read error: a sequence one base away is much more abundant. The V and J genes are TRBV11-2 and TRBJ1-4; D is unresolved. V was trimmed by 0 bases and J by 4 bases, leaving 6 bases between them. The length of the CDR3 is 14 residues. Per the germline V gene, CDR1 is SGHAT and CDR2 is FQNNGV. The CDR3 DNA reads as TGTGCCAGCAGCTTAGATCGGGATAATGAAAAACTGTTTTTT. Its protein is CASSLDRDNEKLFF.

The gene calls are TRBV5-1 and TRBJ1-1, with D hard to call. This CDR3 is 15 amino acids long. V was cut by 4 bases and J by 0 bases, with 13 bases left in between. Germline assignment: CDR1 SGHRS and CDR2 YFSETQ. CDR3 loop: CASSISAPMNTEAFF. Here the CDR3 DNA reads TGCGCCAGCAGCATCAGCGCCCCCATGAACACTGAAGCTTTCTTT.

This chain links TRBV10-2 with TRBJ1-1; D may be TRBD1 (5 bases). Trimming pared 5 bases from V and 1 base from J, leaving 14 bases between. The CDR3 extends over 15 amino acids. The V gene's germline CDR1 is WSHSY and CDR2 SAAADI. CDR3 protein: CASSPARVTNTEAFF. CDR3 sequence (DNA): TGCGCCAGCAGTCCTGCCAGGGTTACGAACACTGAAGCTTTCTTT.

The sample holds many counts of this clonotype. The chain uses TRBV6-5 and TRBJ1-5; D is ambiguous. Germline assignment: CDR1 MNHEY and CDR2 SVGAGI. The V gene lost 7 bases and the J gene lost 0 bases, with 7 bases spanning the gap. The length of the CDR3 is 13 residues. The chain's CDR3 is CASNVNSNQPQHF. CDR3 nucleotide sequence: TGTGCCAGCAACGTCAATAGCAATCAGCCCCAGCATTTT.

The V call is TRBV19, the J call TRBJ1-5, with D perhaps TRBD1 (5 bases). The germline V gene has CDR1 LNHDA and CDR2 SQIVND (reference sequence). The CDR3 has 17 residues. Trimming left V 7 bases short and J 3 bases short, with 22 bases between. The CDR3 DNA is TGTGCCAGTACGCCTTTTATCGGGGCAGATTACAATCAGCCCCAGCATTTT. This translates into CASTPFIGADYNQPQHF.

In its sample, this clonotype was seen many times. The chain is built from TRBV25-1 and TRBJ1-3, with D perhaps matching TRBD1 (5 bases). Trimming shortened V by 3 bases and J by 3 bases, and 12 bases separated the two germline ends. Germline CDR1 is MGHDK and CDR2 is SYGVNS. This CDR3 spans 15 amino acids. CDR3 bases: TGTGCCAGCAGTGATGGGGGTCGGTTTGGAAACACCATATATTTT. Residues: CASSDGGRFGNTIYF.

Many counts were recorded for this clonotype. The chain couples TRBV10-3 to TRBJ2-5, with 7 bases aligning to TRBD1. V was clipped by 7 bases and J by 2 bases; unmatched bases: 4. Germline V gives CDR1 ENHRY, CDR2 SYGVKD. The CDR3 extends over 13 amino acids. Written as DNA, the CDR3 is TGTGCCATCAAAGAGACAGGGCAAGAGACCCAGTACTTC. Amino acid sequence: CAIKETGQETQYF.

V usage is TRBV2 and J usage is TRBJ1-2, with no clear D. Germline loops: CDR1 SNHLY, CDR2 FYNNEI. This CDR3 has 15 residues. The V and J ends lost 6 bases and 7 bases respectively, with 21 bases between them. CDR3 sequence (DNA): TGTGCCAGCAGCTTCACGGGGATTGGCGATGGTGGCTACACCTTC. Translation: CASSFTGIGDGGYTF. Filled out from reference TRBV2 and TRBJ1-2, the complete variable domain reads EPEVTQTPSHQVTQMGQEVILRCVPISNHLYFYWYRQILGQKVEFLVSFYNNEISEKSEIFDDQFSVERPDGSNFTLKIRSTKLEDSAMYFCASSFTGIGDGGYTFGSGTRLTVV.

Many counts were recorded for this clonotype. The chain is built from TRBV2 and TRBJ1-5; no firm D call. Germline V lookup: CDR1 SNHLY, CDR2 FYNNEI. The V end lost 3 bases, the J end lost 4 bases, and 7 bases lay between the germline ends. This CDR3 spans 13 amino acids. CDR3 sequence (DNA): TGTGCCAGCAGTGACTCAGTAAATCAGCCCCAGCATTTT. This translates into CASSDSVNQPQHF.

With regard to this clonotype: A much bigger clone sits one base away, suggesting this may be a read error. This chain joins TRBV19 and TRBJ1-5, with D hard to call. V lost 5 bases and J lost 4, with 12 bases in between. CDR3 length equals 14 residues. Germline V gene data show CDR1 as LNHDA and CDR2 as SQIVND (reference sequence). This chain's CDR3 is CASSVDGENQPQHF. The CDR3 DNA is TGTGCCAGTAGTGTGGACGGGGAGAATCAGCCCCAGCATTTT.

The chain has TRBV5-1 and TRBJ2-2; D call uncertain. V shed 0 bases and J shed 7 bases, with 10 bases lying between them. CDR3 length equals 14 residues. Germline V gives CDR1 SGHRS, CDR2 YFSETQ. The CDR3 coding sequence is TGCGCCAGCAGCTTGGCCGGGTCAAGCGGGGAGCTGTTTTTT. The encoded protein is CASSLAGSSGELFF.

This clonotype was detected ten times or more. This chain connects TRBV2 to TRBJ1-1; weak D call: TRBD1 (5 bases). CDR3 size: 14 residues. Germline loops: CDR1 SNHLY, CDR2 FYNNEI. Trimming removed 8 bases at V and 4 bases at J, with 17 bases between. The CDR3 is CASGKGPGITEAFF. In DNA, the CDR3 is TGTGCCAGCGGCAAGGGGCCGGGGATCACTGAAGCTTTCTTT. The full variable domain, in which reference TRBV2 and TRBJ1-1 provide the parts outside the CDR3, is EPEVTQTPSHQVTQMGQEVILRCVPISNHLYFYWYRQILGQKVEFLVSFYNNEISEKSEIFDDQFSVERPDGSNFTLKIRSTKLEDSAMYFCASGKGPGITEAFFGQGTRLTVV.

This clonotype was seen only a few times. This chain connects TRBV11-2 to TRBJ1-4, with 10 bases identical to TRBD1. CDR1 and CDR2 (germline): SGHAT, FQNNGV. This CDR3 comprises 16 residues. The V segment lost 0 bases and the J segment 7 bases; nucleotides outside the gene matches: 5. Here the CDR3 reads CASSLEEGTGVEKLFF. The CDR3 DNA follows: TGTGCCAGCAGCTTAGAAGAGGGGACAGGGGTTGAAAAACTGTTTTTT.

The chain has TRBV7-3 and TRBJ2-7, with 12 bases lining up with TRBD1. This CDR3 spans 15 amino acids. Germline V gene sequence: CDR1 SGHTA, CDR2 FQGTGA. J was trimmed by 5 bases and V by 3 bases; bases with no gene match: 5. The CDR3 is CASSFTGTGGHEQYF. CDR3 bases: TGTGCCAGCAGCTTTACCGGGACAGGGGGCCACGAGCAGTACTTC.

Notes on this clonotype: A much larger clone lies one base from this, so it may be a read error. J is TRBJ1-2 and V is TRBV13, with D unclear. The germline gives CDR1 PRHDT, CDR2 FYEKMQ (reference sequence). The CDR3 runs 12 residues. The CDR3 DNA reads TGTGGCAGCAGCGTCGGACCAATCGGCTACACCTTC. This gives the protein CGSSVGPIGYTF.

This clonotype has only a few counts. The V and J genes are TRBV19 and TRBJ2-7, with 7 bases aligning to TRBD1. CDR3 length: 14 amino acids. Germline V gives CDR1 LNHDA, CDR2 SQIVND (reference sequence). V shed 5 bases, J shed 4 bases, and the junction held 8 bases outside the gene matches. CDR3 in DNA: TGTGCCAGTAGTGCTACCGCGACAGGGTACGAGCAGTACTTC. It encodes CASSATATGYEQYF.

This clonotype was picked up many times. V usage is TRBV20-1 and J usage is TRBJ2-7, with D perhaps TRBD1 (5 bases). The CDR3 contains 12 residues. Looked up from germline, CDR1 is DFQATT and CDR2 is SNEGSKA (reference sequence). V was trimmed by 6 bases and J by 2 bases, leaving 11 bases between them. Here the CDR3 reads CSATDSTYEQYF. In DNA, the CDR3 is TGCAGTGCAACAGACAGTACCTACGAGCAGTACTTC.

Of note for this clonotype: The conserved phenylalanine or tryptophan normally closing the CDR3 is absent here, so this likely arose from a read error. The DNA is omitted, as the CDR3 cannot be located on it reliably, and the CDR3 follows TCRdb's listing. The CDR3 protein is CASSEGKGALAY. The V gene is TRBV2, the J gene TRBJ1-4; the D call in the table, TRBD1, was not verified against the DNA. Ends included, the CDR3 has 12 residues. From germline, CDR1 is SNHLY and CDR2 FYNNEI.

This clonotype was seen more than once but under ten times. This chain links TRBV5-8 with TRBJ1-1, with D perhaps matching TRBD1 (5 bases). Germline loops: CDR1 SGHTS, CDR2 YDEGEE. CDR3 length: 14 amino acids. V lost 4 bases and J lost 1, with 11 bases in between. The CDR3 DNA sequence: TGTGCCAGCAGCCACGGGACGGAGAACACTGAAGCTTTCTTT. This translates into CASSHGTENTEAFF.

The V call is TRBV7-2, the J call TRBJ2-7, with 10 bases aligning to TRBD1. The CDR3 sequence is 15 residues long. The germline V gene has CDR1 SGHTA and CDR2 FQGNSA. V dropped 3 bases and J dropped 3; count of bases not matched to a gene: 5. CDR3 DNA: TGTGCCAGCAGCTTGGGGGGACAGGGGTTCTACGAGCAGTACTTC. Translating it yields CASSLGGQGFYEQYF.

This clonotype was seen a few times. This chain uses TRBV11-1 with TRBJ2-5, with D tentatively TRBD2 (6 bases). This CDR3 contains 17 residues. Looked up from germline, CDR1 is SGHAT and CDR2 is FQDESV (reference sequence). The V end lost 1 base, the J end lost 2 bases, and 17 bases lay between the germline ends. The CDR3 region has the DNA TGTGCCAGCAGCTTAGGCCCTGGCGGGGAACTTCAAGAGACCCAGTACTTC. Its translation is CASSLGPGGELQETQYF.

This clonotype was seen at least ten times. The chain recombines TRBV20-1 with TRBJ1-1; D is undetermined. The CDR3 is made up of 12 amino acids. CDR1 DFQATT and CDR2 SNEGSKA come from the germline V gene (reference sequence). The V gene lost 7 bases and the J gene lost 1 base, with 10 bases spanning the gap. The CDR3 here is CSVPSGNTEAFF. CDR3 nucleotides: TGCAGTGTTCCCTCCGGGAACACTGAAGCTTTCTTT.

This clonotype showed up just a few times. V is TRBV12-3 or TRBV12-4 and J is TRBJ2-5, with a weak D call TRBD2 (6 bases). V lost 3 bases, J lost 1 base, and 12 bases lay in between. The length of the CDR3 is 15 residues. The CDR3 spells CASSFSSDLQETQYF. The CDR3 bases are TGTGCCAGCAGTTTTTCTAGCGACCTCCAAGAGACCCAGTACTTC.

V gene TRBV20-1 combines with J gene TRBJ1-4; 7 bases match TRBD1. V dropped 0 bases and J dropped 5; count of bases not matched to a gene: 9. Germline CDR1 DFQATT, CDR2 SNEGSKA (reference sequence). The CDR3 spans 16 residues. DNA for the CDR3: TGCAGTGCTAGAGATCTCTTTGGGACAGAAAATGAAAAACTGTTTTTT. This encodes CSARDLFGTENEKLFF.

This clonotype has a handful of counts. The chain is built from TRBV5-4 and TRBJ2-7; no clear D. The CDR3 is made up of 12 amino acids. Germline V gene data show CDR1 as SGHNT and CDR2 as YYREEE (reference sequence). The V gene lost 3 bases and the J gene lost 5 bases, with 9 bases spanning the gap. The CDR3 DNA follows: TGTGCCAGCAGCTCCCTGGGGAACGAGCAGTACTTC. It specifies CASSSLGNEQYF.

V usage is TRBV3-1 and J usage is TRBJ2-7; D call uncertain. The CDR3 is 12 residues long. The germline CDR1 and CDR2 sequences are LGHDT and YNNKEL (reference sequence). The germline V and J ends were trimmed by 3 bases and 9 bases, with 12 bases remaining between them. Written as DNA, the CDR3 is TGTGCCAGCAGCCATTTATTAGGTTGGCAGTACTTC. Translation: CASSHLLGWQYF.

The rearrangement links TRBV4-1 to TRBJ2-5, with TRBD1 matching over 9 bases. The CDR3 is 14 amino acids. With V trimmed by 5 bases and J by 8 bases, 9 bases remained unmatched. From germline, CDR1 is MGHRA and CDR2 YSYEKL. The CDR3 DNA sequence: TGCGCCAGCAGCTTGGGGACAGGGCCGGTAACCCAGTACTTC. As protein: CASSLGTGPVTQYF.

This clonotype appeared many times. The CDR3: CASSPGQENQPQHF. The CDR3 DNA is TGTGCCAGCAGCCCGGGACAGGAGAATCAGCCCCAGCATTTT. The chain has TRBV12-3 or TRBV12-4 and TRBJ1-5; 8 bases agree with TRBD1. The CDR3 covers 14 residues. V lost 6 bases to trimming and J lost 4 bases; unmatched junction nucleotides: 5.